This T cell receptor (beta chain) was sequenced for a study of T cell responses to AZD1222 COVID-19 vaccine. Study at large: Both about-4-week and about-12-week second-dose recipients were combined.

Overall study results and limits: It was only after the peak T cell response that any repertoires were sampled. Unmutated variant regions are reportedly the target of nearly half of TCRs that are spike-specific.

The count of this clone is one. The antigen remains undetermined. The CDR3 contains 11 residues. Germline V gene sequence: CDR1 SEHNR, CDR2 FQNEAQ (reference sequence). Trimming cost V 8 bases and J 5 bases, with 9 bases left between them. Clones were read by immunoSEQ multiplex PCR, and TCRdb kept only the in-frame ones, dropping some. The repertoire includes 120,000 to 150,000 clones, 88% of them detected once, and roughly 15% sits in the top ten. The rearrangement uses TRBV7-9 and TRBJ1-1; possible D gene TRBD1, 5 bases. Specimen: peripheral blood, collected on day 0 of AZD1222 vaccination. This TCR was recovered from an adult in good health. The CDR3 DNA is TGTGCCAGCGGGGGACTAACTGAAGCTTTCTTT. This codes for CASGGLTEAFF.